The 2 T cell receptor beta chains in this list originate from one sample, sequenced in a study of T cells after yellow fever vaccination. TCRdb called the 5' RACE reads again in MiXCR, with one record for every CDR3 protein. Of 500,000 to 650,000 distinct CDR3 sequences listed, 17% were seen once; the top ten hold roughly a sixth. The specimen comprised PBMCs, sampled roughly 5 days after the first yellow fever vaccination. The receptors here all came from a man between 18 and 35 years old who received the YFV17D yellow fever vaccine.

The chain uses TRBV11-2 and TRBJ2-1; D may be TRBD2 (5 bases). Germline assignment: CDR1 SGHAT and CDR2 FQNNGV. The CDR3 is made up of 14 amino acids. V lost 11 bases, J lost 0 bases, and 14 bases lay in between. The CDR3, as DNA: TGTGCCGTAGATAGAGGGCTCTCCTACAATGAGCAGTTCTTC. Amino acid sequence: CAVDRGLSYNEQFF.

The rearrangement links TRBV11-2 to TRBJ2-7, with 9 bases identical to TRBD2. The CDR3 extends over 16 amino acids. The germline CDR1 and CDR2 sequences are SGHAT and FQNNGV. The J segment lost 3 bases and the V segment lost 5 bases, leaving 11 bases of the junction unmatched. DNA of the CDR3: TGTGCCAGCAGCGGAATGCGTAGCGGGGGAAACTACGAGCAGTACTTC. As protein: CASSGMRSGGNYEQYF.